This is a list of T cell receptor beta chains from one sample in a study of blood T cell repertoires in COVID-19. The data were produced by immunoSEQ multiplex PCR, yet TCRdb's version contains in-frame clones alone and is incomplete. This sample yields approximately 25,000 clones, of which 65% to 90% are seen a single time; roughly 60% belongs to the top ten. Sequenced: peripheral blood. Source of these receptors: a woman aged 80 or older with acute or convalescent COVID-19. Both conserved end residues are part of each CDR3. A D gene is named only where the DNA matches it firmly. Rows give clone size only sometimes, using once, few, many, or a class for an expanded clone.

TRBV15	NA	15	TRBJ1-2	TRBD1	CATSPRTGGPSGYTF	TGTGCCACCAGCCCCCGGACAGGGGGCCCGTCTGGCTACACCTTC
TRBV29-1	NA	12	TRBJ1-1	TRBD1	CSGGQGNTEAFF	TGCAGCGGCGGACAGGGGAACACTGAAGCTTTCTTT
TRBV9	NA	16	TRBJ1-2	TRBD1	CASSIRPGQGAQGYTF	TGTGCCAGCAGCATAAGACCTGGACAGGGGGCTCAAGGCTACACCTTC
TRBV11-2	NA	13	TRBJ1-2	NA	CASSFRGAYGYTF	TGTGCCAGCAGCTTCAGGGGTGCCTATGGCTACACCTTC
TRBV5-1	NA	16	TRBJ1-3	NA	CASSSITGNSGNTIYF	TGCGCCAGCAGCTCGATAACAGGGAACTCTGGAAACACCATATATTTT
TRBV7-8	NA	18	TRBJ2-1	TRBD2	CASSLISGTSGRGNEQFF	TGTGCCAGCAGCTTAATTTCGGGGACTAGCGGGAGGGGAAATGAGCAGTTCTTC
TRBV24-1	NA	14	TRBJ2-7	NA	CATSERGRAHEQYF	TGTGCCACCAGTGAGAGAGGCAGGGCACACGAGCAGTACTTC
TRBV10-3	NA	13	TRBJ2-1	TRBD2	CATSGSATNEQFF	TGTGCCACTAGCGGGTCAGCGACCAATGAGCAGTTCTTC
TRBV7-2	once	14	TRBJ2-3	NA	CASSWRTDTDTQYF	TGTGCCAGCAGCTGGCGGACAGACACAGATACGCAGTATTTT
TRBV3-1/TRBV3-2	once	13	TRBJ1-2	NA	CASSQGGGYGYTF	TGTGCCAGCAGCCAGGGAGGGGGCTATGGCTACACCTTC
TRBV15	NA	16	TRBJ1-6	NA	CATSRDRDKGGSPLHF	TGTGCCACCAGCAGAGATCGGGATAAAGGGGGTTCACCCCTCCACTTT
TRBV9	few	16	TRBJ2-5	TRBD2	CASSTSVTGGLETQYF	TGTGCCAGCAGCACCTCGGTAACGGGGGGGCTGGAGACCCAGTACTTC
TRBV7-9	NA	15	TRBJ1-4	TRBD1	CASSNWTGGNEKLFF	TGTGCCAGCAGCAACTGGACAGGGGGAAATGAAAAACTGTTTTTT
TRBV7-9	NA	14	TRBJ1-3	TRBD1	CATRTGPSGNTIYF	TGTGCCACCCGGACAGGACCTTCTGGAAACACCATATATTTT
TRBV3-1/TRBV3-2	NA	16	TRBJ2-5	NA	CASSQASPVGGETQYF	TGTGCCAGCAGCCAAGCCTCCCCGGTTGGCGGGGAGACCCAGTACTTC
TRBV25-1	NA	15	TRBJ2-1	TRBD1	CASSAGQGLINEQFF	TGTGCCAGCAGTGCGGGACAGGGATTAATCAATGAGCAGTTCTTC
TRBV10-3	NA	17	TRBJ2-3	TRBD2	CAISEGASGGGTDTQYF	TGTGCCATCAGTGAAGGGGCTAGCGGGGGGGGCACAGATACGCAGTATTTT
TRBV7-2	once	15	TRBJ1-4	NA	CASSLSHPRGEKLFF	TGTGCCAGCAGCTTATCCCACCCAAGGGGTGAAAAACTGTTTTTT
TRBV5-1	NA	13	TRBJ2-2	NA	CASSFGGTGELFF	TGCGCCAGCAGCTTTGGGGGGACCGGGGAGCTGTTTTTT
TRBV27	few	14	TRBJ2-1	NA	CASSSRRNYNEQFF	TGTGCCAGCAGTTCACGGCGGAATTACAATGAGCAGTTCTTC
TRBV9	NA	16	TRBJ2-3	TRBD2	CASSAGTRGDTDTQYF	TGTGCCAGCAGCGCGGGGACTAGGGGGGATACAGATACGCAGTATTTT
TRBV3-1/TRBV3-2	NA	14	TRBJ2-7	NA	CASSQRVGPYEQYF	TGTGCCAGCAGCCAGAGGGTCGGCCCCTACGAGCAGTACTTC
TRBV6-2/TRBV6-3	medium-sized	17	TRBJ2-1	TRBD2	CASSFRTSGRASYEQFF	TGTGCCAGCAGTTTCCGGACTAGCGGGAGGGCATCGTATGAGCAGTTCTTC
TRBV4-3	NA	15	TRBJ2-1	NA	CASSELAGKINEQFF	TGCGCCAGCAGCGAACTTGCGGGAAAAATCAATGAGCAGTTCTTC
TRBV6-5	NA	12	TRBJ1-6	NA	CASRLSGSPLHF	TGTGCCAGCCGTCTAAGCGGTTCACCCCTCCACTTT
TRBV5-1	NA	15	TRBJ1-2	NA	CASSINHQGTYGYTF	TGCGCCAGCAGCATCAACCATCAGGGTACCTATGGCTACACCTTC
TRBV10-3	NA	14	TRBJ2-1	TRBD2	CAISAGGEDNEQFF	TGTGCCATCAGTGCGGGGGGGGAAGACAATGAGCAGTTCTTC
TRBV30	NA	14	TRBJ2-1	TRBD2	CAWSRLAGAYEQFF	TGTGCCTGGAGTAGGCTAGCGGGAGCCTATGAGCAGTTCTTC
TRBV3-1/TRBV3-2	NA	16	TRBJ2-3	TRBD1	CASSYGQGGRTDTQYF	TGTGCCAGCAGCTATGGACAGGGAGGTCGAACAGATACGCAGTATTTT
TRBV29-1	NA	14	TRBJ2-7	TRBD2	CSVATSGSSGEQYF	TGCAGCGTGGCCACTAGCGGGAGTTCGGGCGAGCAGTACTTC
TRBV7-3	once	13	TRBJ1-1	NA	CASSLSGRVEAFF	TGTGCCAGCAGCTTATCAGGGAGGGTAGAAGCTTTCTTT
TRBV19	NA	18	TRBJ1-1	TRBD1	CASSISVRGRGSFTEAFF	TGTGCCAGTAGTATATCAGTCAGGGGGCGCGGATCCTTCACTGAAGCTTTCTTT
TRBV6-6	NA	16	TRBJ1-1	TRBD1	CASSSQLTGEKGEAFF	TGTGCCAGCAGTTCACAGCTAACAGGGGAGAAAGGTGAAGCTTTCTTT
TRBV15	NA	14	TRBJ1-1	NA	CATSEQGLNTEAFF	TGTGCCACCAGCGAACAGGGCCTGAACACTGAAGCTTTCTTT
TRBV18	NA	16	TRBJ1-1	TRBD1	CASSPGQGSDYTEAFF	TGTGCCAGCTCACCGGGACAGGGTTCCGACTACACTGAAGCTTTCTTT
TRBV30	once	12	TRBJ1-2	NA	CAWIPGGGGYTF	TGTGCCTGGATCCCGGGAGGGGGGGGCTACACCTTC
TRBV15	NA	13	TRBJ1-2	TRBD1	CATSKGQDYGYTF	TGTGCCACCAGCAAGGGACAGGACTATGGCTACACCTTC
TRBV2	NA	15	TRBJ1-1	TRBD1	CARSTLGTELTEAFF	TGTGCCCGCAGCACTCTCGGGACAGAACTAACTGAAGCTTTCTTT
TRBV5-4	NA	15	TRBJ1-1	TRBD1	CASSFSNRGNTEAFF	TGTGCCAGCAGCTTCTCTAACAGGGGGAACACTGAAGCTTTCTTT
TRBV4-3	NA	16	TRBJ1-6	NA	CASSQDQGTFQSPLHF	TGCGCCAGCAGCCAAGATCAGGGGACATTTCAATCACCCCTCCACTTT
TRBV5-4	NA	20	TRBJ2-1	TRBD2	CASSPPGLAGVPSSYNEQFF	TGTGCCAGCAGCCCTCCGGGACTAGCGGGGGTTCCGAGCTCCTACAATGAGCAGTTCTTC
TRBV7-9	many	19	TRBJ1-2	TRBD1	CASSPNYRPGQGARYGYTF	TGTGCCAGCAGCCCAAATTACAGACCGGGACAGGGCGCTAGGTATGGCTACACCTTC